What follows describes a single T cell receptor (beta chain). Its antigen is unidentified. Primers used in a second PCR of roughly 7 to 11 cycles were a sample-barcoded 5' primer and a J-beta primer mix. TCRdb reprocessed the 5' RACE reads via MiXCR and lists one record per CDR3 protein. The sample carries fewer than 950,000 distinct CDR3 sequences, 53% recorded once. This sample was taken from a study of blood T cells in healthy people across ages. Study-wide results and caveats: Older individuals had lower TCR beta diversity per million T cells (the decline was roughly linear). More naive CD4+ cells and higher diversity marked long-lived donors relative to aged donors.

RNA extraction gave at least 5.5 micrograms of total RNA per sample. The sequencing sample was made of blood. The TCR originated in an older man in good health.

Written as DNA, the CDR3 is TGTGCCAGCAGTTTTGACCAGCTTGGCAGATTTAGCACAGATACGCAGTATTTT. Encoded protein: CASSFDQLGRFSTDTQYF. The J gene is TRBJ2-3, the V gene TRBV12-3 or TRBV12-4; unclear D gene. Deletions cut 3 bases from V and 0 bases from J, with 19 bases between. This CDR3 has 18 amino acids.